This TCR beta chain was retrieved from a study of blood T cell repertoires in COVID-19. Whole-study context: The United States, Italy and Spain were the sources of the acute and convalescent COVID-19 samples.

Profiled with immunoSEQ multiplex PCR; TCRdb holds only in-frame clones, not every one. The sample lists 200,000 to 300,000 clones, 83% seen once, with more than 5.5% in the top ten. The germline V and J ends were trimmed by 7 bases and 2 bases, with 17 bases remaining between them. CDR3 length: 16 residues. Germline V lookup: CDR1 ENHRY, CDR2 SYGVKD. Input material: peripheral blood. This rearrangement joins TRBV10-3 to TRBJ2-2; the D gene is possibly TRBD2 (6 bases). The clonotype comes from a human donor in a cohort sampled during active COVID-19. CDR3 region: CAITGGFSGNTGELFF. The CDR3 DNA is TGTGCCATCACTGGTGGTTTTAGCGGAAACACCGGGGAGCTGTTTTTT.